This T cell receptor (beta chain) is drawn from a study of cytomegalovirus exposure and HLA in healthy donors. The germline CDR1 and CDR2 sequences are SGHRS and YFSETQ. The CDR3 has 15 amino acids. V was trimmed by 2 bases and J by 5 bases, leaving 17 bases between them. Findings and limits, study-wide: Per a later analysis, HLA-associated TCR beta chains showed more clonal expansion than other, equally common TCR beta chains. Common viral pathogens seemed to be connected with several of the most significant clusters, according to a later analysis. Reported performance of the classifier showed diagnosis of cytomegalovirus status with high specificity and sensitivity.

This clone has more than one count but fewer than ten. Antigen specificity is unknown. The PCR made use of 60 Vbeta and 13 Jbeta primers. Here immunoSEQ multiplex PCR was the method, and the copy in TCRdb shows in-frame clones only, minus some. This table holds approximately 110,000 clones, approximately 15% found once. V is TRBV5-1 and J is TRBJ2-7; D unclear. This TCR derives from a woman between 18 and 30 years old in good health and CMV-seronegative. Sequenced material: PBMCs. This CDR3 is CASSLRLMGPDEQYF. The CDR3 region has the DNA TGCGCCAGCAGCTTACGTCTGATGGGCCCGGACGAGCAGTACTTC.